These 19 T cell receptor beta chains share one sample of origin, sequenced in a study of blood T cell repertoires in COVID-19. Assay used: immunoSEQ multiplex PCR; TCRdb lists only in-frame clones, some missing. Of fewer than 200,000 clones in the sample, around four fifths are singletons; the top ten hold roughly 3.1%. The sample was peripheral blood. These receptors all stem from a man aged 70-80 years with acute or convalescent COVID-19.

This chain uses TRBV19 with TRBJ2-2; 7 bases map to TRBD2. The ends lost 3 bases at V and 5 bases at J; junction bases unmatched: 6. The germline CDR1 and CDR2 sequences are LNHDA and SQIVND (reference sequence). This CDR3 has 15 amino acids. CDR3 DNA sequence: TGTGCCAGTAGTATGAGTCTAGCGGCAACCGGGGAGCTGTTTTTT. Its protein is CASSMSLAATGELFF.

The chain joins TRBV11-2 to TRBJ1-2; no clear D gene. The germline V gene encodes CDR1 SGHAT and CDR2 FQNNGV. V was clipped by 1 base and J by 2 bases, with 17 bases between them. The CDR3 has 17 residues. The CDR3 coding sequence is TGTGCCAGCAGCTTAGGTTCGTCCGGTCCCTCCAACTATGGCTACACCTTC. Translating it yields CASSLGSSGPSNYGYTF. The variable domain in full, with the rest retrieved from reference TRBV11-2 and TRBJ1-2, is EAGVAQSPRYKIIEKRQSVAFWCNPISGHATLYWYQQILGQGPKLLIQFQNNGVVDDSQLPKDRFSAERLKGVDSTLKIQPAKLEDSAVYLCASSLGSSGPSNYGYTFGSGTRLTVV.

This clone was counted only a few times. This chain uses TRBV27 with TRBJ2-7; 12 nucleotides match TRBD2. J was trimmed by 0 bases and V by 5 bases; bases with no gene match: 5. Germline-derived CDR1 and CDR2 are MNHEY and SMNVEV (reference sequence). CDR3 length: 16 amino acids. CDR3 DNA: TGTGCCAGCAGTGGACTAGCGGGGACGAGCTCCTACGAGCAGTACTTC. Translating gives CASSGLAGTSSYEQYF.

This clone was seen only a few times. The V call is TRBV19, the J call TRBJ1-5; the match to TRBD1 covers 7 bases. CDR1 LNHDA and CDR2 SQIVND come from the germline V gene (reference sequence). CDR3 length: 16 residues. The ends lost 5 bases at V and 4 bases at J; junction bases unmatched: 11. The DNA of the CDR3 is TGTGCCAGTAGTTCCACAGGGGTCGCCGGAAATCAGCCCCAGCATTTT. Translating it yields CASSSTGVAGNQPQHF. Based on the CDR3 plus reference TRBV19 and TRBJ1-5, the full variable domain is DGGITQSPKYLFRKEGQNVTLSCEQNLNHDAMYWYRQDPGQGLRLIYYSQIVNDFQKGDIAEGYSVSREKKESFPLTVTSAQKNPTAFYLCASSSTGVAGNQPQHFGDGTRLSIL.

This clone was recorded only once. This chain uses TRBV2 with TRBJ1-6, with 8 bases fitting TRBD1. CDR1 and CDR2 from the germline V gene are SNHLY and FYNNEI. This CDR3 is built from 15 residues. Trimming at V came to 6 bases and at J to 9 bases, leaving 10 bases not matched to a gene. CDR3 DNA: TGTGCCAGCAGAGAAAACAGGGGGTTCGGTTCACCCCTCCACTTT. It encodes CASRENRGFGSPLHF.

The CDR3 protein is CASSSGTSGILEQYF. CDR3 coding DNA: TGTGCCAGCAGCTCCGGGACTAGCGGGATACTCGAGCAGTACTTC. The chain joins TRBV11-2 to TRBJ2-7, with 13 positions matching TRBD2. Germline lookup yields CDR1 SGHAT and CDR2 FQNNGV. The junction had 6 bases not matched to a gene; V was cut back by 4 bases and J by 6 bases. The CDR3 covers 15 residues.

The rearrangement joins TRBV3-1 (or the pseudogene TRBV3-2) to TRBJ2-2, with 7 bases that match TRBD2. Trimming removed 4 bases from V and 6 bases from J; junction bases left unmatched: 14. The CDR3 runs 17 residues. Germline loops: CDR1 LGHDT, CDR2 YNNKEL (reference sequence). CDR3 residues: CASSLPPRLSGAGELFF. The CDR3 nucleotides are TGTGCCAGCAGCCTCCCCCCTCGACTGAGCGGGGCCGGGGAGCTGTTTTTT.

This clone was observed a few times. The chain carries TRBV5-1 and TRBJ2-1; 9 nucleotides agree with TRBD1. CDR3 length: 17 amino acids. After removal of 3 bases from V and 3 bases from J, the junction contained 10 bases not matched to a gene. Germline V CDR1 and CDR2: SGHRS, YFSETQ. CDR3 DNA sequence: TGCGCCAGCAGCTGGTCCGGGACAGGGAATAGCTACAATGAGCAGTTCTTC. Protein product: CASSWSGTGNSYNEQFF.

The chain recombines TRBV3-1 (or the pseudogene TRBV3-2) with TRBJ2-3; D possibly corresponds to TRBD2 (6 bases). The germline V and J ends were trimmed by 0 bases and 1 base, with 14 bases remaining between them. The germline gives CDR1 LGHDT, CDR2 YNNKEL (reference sequence). This CDR3 is built from 17 residues. DNA of the CDR3: TGTGCCAGCAGCCAAGATATCGCTAGCGTGGGCACAGATACGCAGTATTTT. This translates into CASSQDIASVGTDTQYF.

The chain uses TRBV7-8 and TRBJ1-6; D is perhaps TRBD1 (5 bases). The CDR3 runs to 14 residues. Germline V CDR1 and CDR2: SGHVS, FQNEAQ. With 5 bases removed from V and 8 bases from J, the gap between germline ends came to 13 bases. In DNA form, the CDR3 reads TGTGCCAGCAGCCCTCGACTAGGGGATTCACCCCTCCACTTT. Translation: CASSPRLGDSPLHF.

The chain joins TRBV11-3 to TRBJ2-3; tentatively, D is TRBD1 (7 bases). V lost 5 bases and J 2 bases, leaving 14 bases between the germline ends. Germline CDR1 and CDR2: SGHNT and YENEEA. This CDR3 has 15 amino acids. CDR3 in DNA: TGTGCCAGCAGCCTTAACAGGGGACTCACAGATACGCAGTATTTT. Translation gives CASSLNRGLTDTQYF.

The rearrangement joins TRBV6-1 to TRBJ2-7; D gene ambiguous. V was clipped by 2 bases and J by 2 bases, with 13 bases between them. CDR3 size: 15 residues. Germline values: CDR1 MNHNS, CDR2 SASEGT. The CDR3 coding sequence is TGTGCCAGCAGTGAACCCAGGCGTGCAACCTACGAGCAGTACTTC. Amino acid sequence: CASSEPRRATYEQYF.

The gene calls are TRBV13 and TRBJ2-3; a weak D match, TRBD2 (6 bases). Germline CDR1 is PRHDT and CDR2 is FYEKMQ (reference sequence). V lost 4 bases to trimming and J lost 0 bases, with 17 bases between them. The CDR3 is 17 residues long. CDR3 region: CASSSRRFRGSTDTQYF. The CDR3 DNA follows: TGTGCCAGCAGCTCACGCCGCTTCCGGGGGAGCACAGATACGCAGTATTTT.

The chain recombines TRBV5-6 with TRBJ2-5, with 8 positions matching TRBD1. Germline loops: CDR1 SGHDT, CDR2 YYEEEE. V was pared by 4 bases and J by 5 bases, with 7 bases of the junction left unmatched. This CDR3 comprises 14 residues. CDR3 sequence reads: CASSGDGTGETQYF. CDR3 DNA sequence: TGTGCCAGCAGCGGAGACGGGACAGGTGAGACCCAGTACTTC.

The chain joins TRBV27 to TRBJ2-2; TRBD2 agrees at 8 bases. Unmatched junction bases numbered 9, after V lost 5 bases and J lost 7 bases. From germline, CDR1 is MNHEY and CDR2 SMNVEV (reference sequence). The CDR3 extends over 15 amino acids. CDR3 sequence reads: CASSVAGTSIGELFF. The CDR3 DNA reads TGTGCCAGCAGTGTTGCCGGGACTAGTATCGGGGAGCTGTTTTTT.

The V call is TRBV13, the J call TRBJ1-3; a weak D match, TRBD1 (6 bases). This CDR3 contains 17 residues. The V end was cut by 0 bases, the J end by 0 bases, with 12 bases between. Germline lookup yields CDR1 PRHDT and CDR2 FYEKMQ (reference sequence). The DNA for the CDR3 is TGTGCCAGCAGCTTAGGTATTACAGGGAGCTCTGGAAACACCATATATTTT. Translation gives CASSLGITGSSGNTIYF. The full variable domain, completed using reference TRBV13 and TRBJ1-3, is AAGVIQSPRHLIKEKRETATLKCYPIPRHDTVYWYQQGPGQDPQFLISFYEKMQSDKGSIPDRFSAQQFSDYHSELNMSSLELGDSALYFCASSLGITGSSGNTIYFGEGSWLTVV.

The V gene is TRBV6-2 or TRBV6-3, the J gene TRBJ2-3; 10 bases line up with TRBD2. The CDR3 totals 16 residues. Germline V gene lookup returns CDR1 MNHEY and CDR2 SVGEGT. Losses at the gene ends were 4 bases for V and 3 bases for J; bases not matched to a gene: 7. Here the CDR3 reads CASSLASGSGTDTQYF. The CDR3 nucleotides are TGTGCCAGCAGTTTAGCTAGCGGGAGTGGTACAGATACGCAGTATTTT.

V usage is TRBV18 and J usage is TRBJ1-1; D remains unclear. The CDR3 runs 15 residues. The germline V gene has CDR1 KGHSH and CDR2 LQKENI. With 2 bases removed from V and 5 bases from J, the gap between germline ends came to 15 bases. The CDR3, as DNA: TGTGCCAGCTCACCATACCGAGGACCGGGGACTGAAGCTTTCTTT. Translation gives CASSPYRGPGTEAFF.

V usage is TRBV11-2 and J usage is TRBJ1-1; TRBD1 might be the D (6 bases). Germline CDR1 is SGHAT and CDR2 is FQNNGV. The CDR3 covers 12 residues. Trimming left V 1 base short and J 8 bases short, with 8 bases between. This CDR3 is CASSLVQGEAFF. In DNA, the CDR3 is TGTGCCAGCAGCTTAGTCCAGGGGGAAGCTTTCTTT.